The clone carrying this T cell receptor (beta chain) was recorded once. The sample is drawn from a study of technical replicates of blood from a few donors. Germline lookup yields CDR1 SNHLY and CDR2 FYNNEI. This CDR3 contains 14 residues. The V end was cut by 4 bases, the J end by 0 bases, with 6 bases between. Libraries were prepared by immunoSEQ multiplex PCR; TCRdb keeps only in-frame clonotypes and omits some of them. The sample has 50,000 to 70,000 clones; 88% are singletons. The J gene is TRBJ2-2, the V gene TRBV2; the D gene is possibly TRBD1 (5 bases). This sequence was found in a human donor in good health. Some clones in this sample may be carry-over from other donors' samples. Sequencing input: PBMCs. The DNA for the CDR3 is TGTGCCAGCAGTGGACAGACGAACACCGGGGAGCTGTTTTTT. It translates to CASSGQTNTGELFF. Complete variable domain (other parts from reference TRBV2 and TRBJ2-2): EPEVTQTPSHQVTQMGQEVILRCVPISNHLYFYWYRQILGQKVEFLVSFYNNEISEKSEIFDDQFSVERPDGSNFTLKIRSTKLEDSAMYFCASSGQTNTGELFFGEGSRLTVL.